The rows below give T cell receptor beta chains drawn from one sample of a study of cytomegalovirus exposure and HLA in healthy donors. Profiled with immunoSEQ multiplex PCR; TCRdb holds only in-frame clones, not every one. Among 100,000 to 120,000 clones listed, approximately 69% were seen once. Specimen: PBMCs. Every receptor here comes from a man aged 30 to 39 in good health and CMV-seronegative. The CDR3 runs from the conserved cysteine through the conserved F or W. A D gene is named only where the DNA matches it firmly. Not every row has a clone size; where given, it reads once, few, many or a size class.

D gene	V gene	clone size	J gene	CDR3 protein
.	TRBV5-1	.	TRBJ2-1	CASSPGGGDSYNEQFF
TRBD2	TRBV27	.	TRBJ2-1	CASSFLAGGYNEQFF
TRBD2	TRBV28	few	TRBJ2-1	CASRLAGAQNEQFF
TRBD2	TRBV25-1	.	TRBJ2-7	CASSKSSTGGGYEQYF
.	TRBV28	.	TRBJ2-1	CASNSPGYSEQFF
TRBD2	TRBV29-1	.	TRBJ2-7	CSVGGGGGEQYF
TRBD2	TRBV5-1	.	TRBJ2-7	CASSLGLAGAYEQYF
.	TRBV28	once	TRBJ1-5	CACQKPRLHQPQHF
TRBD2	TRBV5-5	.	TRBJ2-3	CASSPLAGNTDTQYF
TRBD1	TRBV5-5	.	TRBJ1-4	CASSHGTGASKLFF
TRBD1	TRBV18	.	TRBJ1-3	CASSPIRDRNSGNTIYF
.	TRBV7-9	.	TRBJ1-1	CASRYQENTEAFF
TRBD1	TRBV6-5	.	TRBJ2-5	CASNPRDREQETQYF
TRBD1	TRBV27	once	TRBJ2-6	CASRAFTGGTGANVLTF
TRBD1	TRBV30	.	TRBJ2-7	CAWRQPYRGSAYEQYF